Listed below are T cell receptor beta chains from one sample, sequenced in a study of CD8 T cells in ankylosing spondylitis. TCRdb re-analysed the 5' RACE reads in MiXCR, keeping a single row per CDR3 protein. The sample records approximately 350,000 distinct CDR3 sequences, 20% to 25% being singletons. The source material was blood, either unsorted or a sorted T cell fraction (not recorded which). The receptors were gathered from a male donor with ankylosing spondylitis or in good health (not recorded which). Both conserved end residues are part of each CDR3. The order of the fields is D gene, V gene, J gene, clone size, CDR3 protein, CDR3 DNA. The D gene is left open where the match is weak. Clone size is shown for a subset of rows, as once, few, many or a class of expanded clone.

d_gene: TRBD1; v_gene: TRBV29-1; j_gene: TRBJ2-3; abundance: many; CDR3aa: CSVEEQGSWADTQYF; CDR3nt: TGCAGCGTTGAAGAACAGGGGAGCTGGGCAGATACGCAGTATTTT
d_gene: TRBD2; v_gene: TRBV11-2; j_gene: TRBJ2-3; abundance: few; CDR3aa: CASSYPGKGSGGTDTQYF; CDR3nt: TGTGCCAGCAGCTACCCAGGGAAGGGTAGCGGGGGCACAGATACGCAGTATTTT
d_gene: TRBD2; v_gene: TRBV4-1; j_gene: TRBJ2-7; abundance: -; CDR3aa: CASSQQAGPSYEQYF; CDR3nt: TGCGCCAGCAGCCAACAAGCGGGGCCCTCCTACGAGCAGTACTTC
d_gene: TRBD2; v_gene: TRBV11-2; j_gene: TRBJ2-5; abundance: -; CDR3aa: CASSLGGAERTQYF; CDR3nt: TGTGCCAGCAGCTTGGGAGGGGCTGAGCGGACCCAGTACTTC
d_gene: -; v_gene: TRBV20-1; j_gene: TRBJ2-5; abundance: -; CDR3aa: CSASPQLANQETQYF; CDR3nt: TGCAGTGCCAGCCCACAACTGGCCAACCAAGAGACCCAGTACTTC
d_gene: -; v_gene: TRBV4-1; j_gene: TRBJ2-1; abundance: -; CDR3aa: CASSQERLNNEQFF; CDR3nt: TGCGCCAGCAGCCAAGAGCGTCTAAACAATGAGCAGTTCTTC
d_gene: TRBD1; v_gene: TRBV28; j_gene: TRBJ2-7; abundance: -; CDR3aa: CASSFSGTGAEQYF; CDR3nt: TGTGCCAGCAGTTTCTCCGGGACAGGGGCCGAGCAGTACTTC
d_gene: -; v_gene: TRBV27; j_gene: TRBJ2-5; abundance: -; CDR3aa: CASSLDRDGVQETQYF; CDR3nt: TGTGCCAGCAGTTTAGACCGGGACGGCGTCCAAGAGACCCAGTACTTC
d_gene: -; v_gene: TRBV15; j_gene: TRBJ2-7; abundance: few; CDR3aa: CATSRDSNSYEQYF; CDR3nt: TGTGCCACCAGCAGAGATAGCAACTCCTACGAGCAGTACTTC
d_gene: TRBD2; v_gene: TRBV6-4; j_gene: TRBJ2-5; abundance: few; CDR3aa: CASSEDGSGGKTQYF; CDR3nt: TGTGCCAGCAGTGAAGACGGGAGCGGGGGAAAGACCCAGTACTTC
d_gene: -; v_gene: TRBV21-1; j_gene: TRBJ2-5; abundance: -; CDR3aa: CASIPGTERVTQETQYF; CDR3nt: TGTGCCAGCATCCCGGGGACGGAGAGGGTCACCCAAGAGACCCAGTACTTC
d_gene: TRBD1; v_gene: TRBV12-3/TRBV12-4; j_gene: TRBJ2-1; abundance: -; CDR3aa: CASSSGTGMEEQFF; CDR3nt: TGTGCCAGCAGTTCCGGGACAGGGATGGAGGAGCAGTTCTTC
d_gene: TRBD1; v_gene: TRBV7-8; j_gene: TRBJ1-2; abundance: few; CDR3aa: CASSSTGIDGYTF; CDR3nt: TGTGCCAGCAGCTCGACAGGGATTGATGGCTACACCTTC
d_gene: -; v_gene: TRBV6-2/TRBV6-3; j_gene: TRBJ1-2; abundance: -; CDR3aa: CASSYPGRENYGYTF; CDR3nt: TGTGCCAGCAGTTACCCAGGACGGGAAAACTATGGCTACACCTTC
d_gene: TRBD1; v_gene: TRBV7-9; j_gene: TRBJ2-1; abundance: -; CDR3aa: CASSSPPGQGLGEQFF; CDR3nt: TGTGCCAGCAGCTCACCCCCGGGACAGGGTTTGGGTGAGCAGTTCTTC
d_gene: TRBD1; v_gene: TRBV29-1; j_gene: TRBJ2-7; abundance: few; CDR3aa: CSVEGLQGGEQYF; CDR3nt: TGCAGCGTTGAAGGTCTACAGGGGGGCGAGCAGTACTTC
d_gene: -; v_gene: TRBV7-9; j_gene: TRBJ1-5; abundance: -; CDR3aa: CASSLGEGPQHF; CDR3nt: TGTGCCAGCAGCTTAGGGGAAGGGCCCCAGCATTTT
d_gene: -; v_gene: TRBV4-2; j_gene: TRBJ2-1; abundance: -; CDR3aa: CASSQDLGTYNEQFF; CDR3nt: TGTGCCAGCAGCCAAGATCTGGGGACTTACAATGAGCAGTTCTTC
d_gene: TRBD2; v_gene: TRBV2; j_gene: TRBJ2-2; abundance: few; CDR3aa: CATPGGGINTGELFF; CDR3nt: TGTGCCACCCCGGGGGGGGGCATAAACACCGGGGAGCTGTTTTTT
d_gene: -; v_gene: TRBV6-5; j_gene: TRBJ1-6; abundance: few; CDR3aa: CASSYSPGAPLHF; CDR3nt: TGTGCCAGCAGTTACTCACCGGGGGCACCCCTCCACTTT
d_gene: -; v_gene: TRBV12-3/TRBV12-4; j_gene: TRBJ2-2; abundance: -; CDR3aa: CASSPTVTAGELFF; CDR3nt: TGTGCCAGCAGTCCTACGGTCACGGCCGGGGAGCTGTTTTTT
d_gene: TRBD1; v_gene: TRBV11-2; j_gene: TRBJ2-4; abundance: -; CDR3aa: CASSLTGGPMAFPKNIQYF; CDR3nt: TGTGCCAGCAGCTTGACAGGGGGCCCCATGGCATTTCCCAAAAACATTCAGTACTTC
d_gene: -; v_gene: TRBV20-1; j_gene: TRBJ1-4; abundance: -; CDR3aa: CSAEARDPRRGKLFF; CDR3nt: TGCAGTGCTGAAGCTCGGGATCCCCGGCGAGGAAAACTGTTTTTT
d_gene: -; v_gene: TRBV6-1; j_gene: TRBJ2-7; abundance: -; CDR3aa: CASSEPDSYIYEQYF; CDR3nt: TGTGCCAGCAGTGAACCTGACTCCTACATCTACGAGCAGTACTTC
d_gene: TRBD2; v_gene: TRBV7-2; j_gene: TRBJ2-1; abundance: -; CDR3aa: CASSAKTSRITNEQFF; CDR3nt: TGTGCCAGCAGCGCTAAGACTAGCCGGATAACCAATGAGCAGTTCTTC
d_gene: -; v_gene: TRBV30; j_gene: TRBJ2-7; abundance: -; CDR3aa: CAWGKPGVEQYF; CDR3nt: TGTGCCTGGGGTAAACCGGGTGTCGAGCAGTACTTC
d_gene: -; v_gene: TRBV24-1; j_gene: TRBJ2-2; abundance: few; CDR3aa: CATSGRGYTGELFF; CDR3nt: TGTGCCACCAGCGGCCGCGGGTACACCGGGGAGCTGTTTTTT
d_gene: TRBD1; v_gene: TRBV7-9; j_gene: TRBJ1-5; abundance: -; CDR3aa: CASSATGVGNQPQHF; CDR3nt: TGTGCCAGCAGCGCGACAGGGGTTGGCAATCAGCCCCAGCATTTT
d_gene: TRBD1; v_gene: TRBV29-1; j_gene: TRBJ2-7; abundance: few; CDR3aa: CSVQTGAYEQYF; CDR3nt: TGCAGCGTCCAGACAGGGGCCTACGAGCAGTACTTC
d_gene: TRBD1; v_gene: TRBV12-3/TRBV12-4; j_gene: TRBJ2-5; abundance: -; CDR3aa: CASSGQGAGETQYF; CDR3nt: TGTGCCAGCAGTGGACAGGGGGCTGGAGAGACCCAGTACTTC
d_gene: -; v_gene: TRBV27; j_gene: TRBJ2-7; abundance: -; CDR3aa: CASRTETGAIYEQYF; CDR3nt: TGTGCCAGCAGGACTGAGACAGGCGCCATCTACGAGCAGTACTTC
d_gene: TRBD2; v_gene: TRBV12-3/TRBV12-4; j_gene: TRBJ2-3; abundance: few; CDR3aa: CASSLGGRFDTQYF; CDR3nt: TGTGCCAGCAGTTTAGGCGGGAGATTCGATACGCAGTATTTT
d_gene: TRBD1; v_gene: TRBV5-1; j_gene: TRBJ1-5; abundance: many; CDR3aa: CASSLGQGDQPQHF; CDR3nt: TGCGCCAGCAGCCTCGGACAGGGGGATCAGCCCCAGCATTTT
d_gene: TRBD2; v_gene: TRBV10-3; j_gene: TRBJ2-2; abundance: -; CDR3aa: CAIKPTSGEHTGELFF; CDR3nt: TGTGCCATCAAACCGACTAGCGGGGAGCACACCGGGGAGCTGTTTTTT
d_gene: -; v_gene: TRBV27; j_gene: TRBJ2-5; abundance: few; CDR3aa: CASRGPMGTQYF; CDR3nt: TGTGCCAGCAGGGGCCCGATGGGGACCCAGTACTTC
d_gene: TRBD2; v_gene: TRBV11-2; j_gene: TRBJ2-3; abundance: few; CDR3aa: CASSFTWTSDADTQYF; CDR3nt: TGTGCCAGCAGCTTCACGTGGACTAGCGATGCAGATACGCAGTATTTT
d_gene: -; v_gene: TRBV25-1; j_gene: TRBJ1-2; abundance: -; CDR3aa: CASSQSAGETGGYTF; CDR3nt: TGTGCCAGCAGCCAATCCGCAGGGGAGACGGGGGGCTACACCTTC
d_gene: TRBD2; v_gene: TRBV28; j_gene: TRBJ2-3; abundance: -; CDR3aa: CASSLGGGPISTDTQYF; CDR3nt: TGTGCCAGCAGTTTGGGCGGGGGGCCCATTAGCACAGATACGCAGTATTTT
d_gene: -; v_gene: TRBV12-3/TRBV12-4; j_gene: TRBJ2-3; abundance: few; CDR3aa: CASMWDDTQYF; CDR3nt: TGTGCCAGCATGTGGGACGATACGCAGTATTTT
d_gene: -; v_gene: TRBV12-3/TRBV12-4; j_gene: TRBJ2-7; abundance: -; CDR3aa: CASSPAPSYEQYF; CDR3nt: TGTGCCAGCAGCCCGGCCCCGAGCTACGAGCAGTACTTC
d_gene: -; v_gene: TRBV2; j_gene: TRBJ1-3; abundance: -; CDR3aa: CASSEGTAGNTIYF; CDR3nt: TGTGCCAGCAGTGAAGGGACGGCTGGAAACACCATATATTTT
d_gene: -; v_gene: TRBV29-1; j_gene: TRBJ2-7; abundance: few; CDR3aa: CSVGGGQMDYEQYF; CDR3nt: TGCAGCGTTGGGGGGGGACAGATGGACTACGAGCAGTACTTC
d_gene: TRBD1; v_gene: TRBV12-3/TRBV12-4; j_gene: TRBJ2-2; abundance: many; CDR3aa: CASSGTGETGELFF; CDR3nt: TGTGCCAGCAGTGGGACAGGGGAGACCGGGGAGCTGTTTTTT
d_gene: -; v_gene: TRBV12-3/TRBV12-4; j_gene: TRBJ2-3; abundance: -; CDR3aa: CVSSFLGSTDTQYF; CDR3nt: TGTGTCAGCAGTTTCTTGGGGAGCACAGATACGCAGTATTTT
d_gene: -; v_gene: TRBV7-9; j_gene: TRBJ2-2; abundance: once; CDR3aa: CASSFRVSGTGELFF; CDR3nt: TGTGCCAGCAGCTTTCGTGTTTCTGGCACCGGGGAGCTGTTTTTT
d_gene: -; v_gene: TRBV7-9; j_gene: TRBJ2-1; abundance: many; CDR3aa: CASSPRGGSYNEQFF; CDR3nt: TGTGCCAGCAGCCCCCGTGGGGGTTCCTACAATGAGCAGTTCTTC